This T cell receptor beta chain was retrieved from a study of shared clonotypes between healthy human individuals. Overall study findings and caveats: As a rule, naive subsets had a larger estimated richness than memory subsets.

As concerns this clone: The target antigen is unknown.

Trimming removed 8 bases from V and 6 bases from J, with 10 bases in between. Germline loops: CDR1 MNHEY, CDR2 SVGAGI. The CDR3 runs 12 residues. An assay was performed, and its level was deep. The protocol was immunoSEQ multiplex PCR, while the TCRdb copy is restricted to in-frame clones and leaves out a portion. The sample carries approximately 2.5 million clones, more than 90% recorded once. The sample taken for sequencing was naive CD4+ T cells sorted from blood. Subset specified: CD45RA+ positively selected. This TCR came from a man in his late teens or twenties in good health. The V and J genes are TRBV6-5 and TRBJ1-4; D gene unclear. The CDR3 loop is CASSTPDEKLFF. Here the CDR3 DNA reads TGTGCCAGCTCGACCCCGGATGAAAAACTGTTTTTT.